These 9 T cell receptor beta chains originate from one sample sequenced in a study of Ad26.COV2.S vaccination and SARS-CoV-2 variants. The treatment was: approximately 18 received Ad26.COV2.S at low or high dose, single or two shots; a few received placebo; per-sample allocation not given. Sampling happened 63 days after the first vaccine or placebo injection. Data came from immunoSEQ multiplex PCR; TCRdb stores just in-frame clones and leaves some out. This sample carries under 550,000 clones, 75% to 95% of them seen once, and the ten largest clones take 9% to 15%. This material consisted of peripheral blood, taken in a trial of Ad26.COV2.S vaccine versus placebo. These TCRs come from a person between 18 and 65 years old who received the Ad26.COV2.S COVID-19 vaccine or a placebo.

The genes are TRBV10-3 and TRBJ2-7; D is possibly TRBD2 (6 bases). Trimming left V 5 bases short and J 3 bases short, with 14 bases between. Germline assignment: CDR1 ENHRY and CDR2 SYGVKD. This CDR3 is 14 amino acids long. Here the CDR3 reads CAISPFLGGYEQYF. CDR3 DNA sequence: TGTGCCATCAGTCCGTTTTTGGGGGGCTACGAGCAGTACTTC.

The chain joins TRBV27 to TRBJ2-3; D is ambiguous. The CDR3 extends over 14 amino acids. Trimming left V 2 bases short and J 3 bases short, with 9 bases between. Germline V gene lookup returns CDR1 MNHEY and CDR2 SMNVEV (reference sequence). CDR3 DNA sequence: TGTGCCAGCAGTTTAAAACCCACAACAGATACGCAGTATTTT. Translating it yields CASSLKPTTDTQYF.

This clone was recorded once. The V and J genes are TRBV18 and TRBJ2-5; D may be TRBD1 (7 bases). The V and J ends lost 1 base and 2 bases respectively, with 11 bases between them. This CDR3 is built from 15 residues. Germline CDR1 KGHSH, CDR2 LQKENI. CDR3 sequence: CASSPLTGRQETQYF. CDR3 coding DNA: TGTGCCAGCTCACCACTGACAGGGAGGCAAGAGACCCAGTACTTC.

This chain connects TRBV2 to TRBJ1-4, with 7 bases fitting TRBD1. From germline, CDR1 is SNHLY and CDR2 FYNNEI. This CDR3 region has 17 residues. With V trimmed by 7 bases and J by 0 bases, 11 bases remained unmatched. The CDR3 nucleotides are TGTGCCAGCAACCTTGCCCAGGGGGAGGCAACTAATGAAAAACTGTTTTTT. This codes for CASNLAQGEATNEKLFF.

This chain joins TRBV4-3 and TRBJ2-1, with 13 positions matching TRBD2. V lost 0 bases and J lost 10; bases outside the gene matches: 6. The CDR3 loop spans 16 amino acids. Per germline, CDR1 LGHNA and CDR2 YSLEER. The CDR3 DNA follows: TGCGCCAGCAGCCAAGAACTAGCGGGAGGGAGAGTCGAGCAGTTCTTC. Translated: CASSQELAGGRVEQFF.

This chain links TRBV5-1 with TRBJ2-7, with D unclear. The CDR3 sequence is 13 residues long. Germline V gene lookup returns CDR1 SGHRS and CDR2 YFSETQ. The V end was cut by 0 bases, the J end by 2 bases, with 6 bases between. This CDR3 is CASSLDNTYEQYF. CDR3 DNA sequence: TGCGCCAGCAGCTTGGATAACACCTACGAGCAGTACTTC.

This clone was found once. CDR3 protein: CASSYRESSYEQYF. CDR3 nucleotides: TGTGCCAGCAGTTACAGGGAATCCTCCTACGAGCAGTACTTC. The chain has TRBV6-5 and TRBJ2-7; D uncertain. The CDR3 runs 14 residues. CDR1 and CDR2 from the germline V gene are MNHEY and SVGAGI. V lost 2 bases, J lost 0 bases, and 8 bases lay in between.

Of note for this clone: Distinct nucleotide sequences in the sample also encode this CDR3. The rearrangement links TRBV7-9 to TRBJ2-7; no clear D gene. Looked up from germline, CDR1 is SEHNR and CDR2 is FQNEAQ (reference sequence). Trimming left V 4 bases short and J 2 bases short, with 3 bases between. CDR3 length: 11 amino acids. The CDR3 here is CASSSPYEQYF. The DNA for the CDR3 is TGTGCCAGCAGCTCCCCCTACGAGCAGTACTTC.

The chain recombines TRBV30 with TRBJ1-5, with D possibly being TRBD1 (6 bases). The CDR3 is made up of 13 amino acids. Trimming removed 3 bases at V and 4 bases at J, with 10 bases between. Germline V gene sequence: CDR1 GTSNPN, CDR2 SVGIG (reference sequence). CDR3 amino acids: CAWRGAVNQPQHF. As DNA, the CDR3 is TGTGCCTGGAGGGGGGCGGTTAATCAGCCCCAGCATTTT.